This is a list of T cell receptor beta chains from one sample in a study of OX40 agonist ivuxolimab in advanced cancers. Sequencing was performed with immunoSEQ multiplex PCR; in TCRdb, only in-frame clones are kept and a portion is missing. Here the sample spans some 70,000 clones, 88% being singletons. This specimen was CD4+ or CD8+ T cells sorted from blood, taken in a trial of the OX40 agonist ivuxolimab. These TCRs come from an adult with an advanced solid tumor such as melanoma, head and neck, liver or kidney cancer. The conserved cysteine and the conserved F or W are not part of the CDR3 here. Each record gives: V gene, J gene, CDR3 protein.

TRBV2	TRBJ1-5	ASSNNRGRQPQH
TRBV10-3	TRBJ2-1	AISEISSYNEQF
TRBV7-2	TRBJ1-3	ASSLSHGGNTIY
TRBV11-3	TRBJ1-1	ASSSLMNTEAF
TRBV20-1	TRBJ2-4	SARDTYNDP
TRBV19	TRBJ1-6	ASSIAADYNSPLH
TRBV28	TRBJ2-7	ASSLGSSRWEQY
TRBV21-1	TRBJ2-6	ASSKALGDRSRVSSGANVLT
TRBV5-1	TRBJ1-4	ASSWEPGRENEKLF
TRBV10-3	TRBJ2-7	AIREQTGPYEQY
TRBV15	TRBJ1-2	ATSSTPGRSYGYT
TRBV5-1	TRBJ2-7	ASSFSGEQY
TRBV5-4	TRBJ2-5	ASSFRGQETQY
TRBV30	TRBJ2-2	AWRDPGAYTGELF
TRBV5-1	TRBJ2-3	ASSITDTQY
TRBV29-1	TRBJ1-2	SVEEGGANYGYT
TRBV5-5	TRBJ2-2	ASSSQVGSWRELF
TRBV19	TRBJ1-2	ASSTRQGSRGYT
TRBV18	TRBJ2-3	ASSPGIQTDTQY
TRBV29-1	TRBJ2-1	SVDGGPYNEQF
TRBV2	TRBJ1-1	ASSVRRTGVTEAF
TRBV7-9	TRBJ2-1	ASSLVGADEQF
TRBV27	TRBJ1-4	ARRGSREKLF
TRBV11-3	TRBJ2-7	ASSFRTYEQY
TRBV2	TRBJ1-5	ASSDQTSNQPQH
TRBV9	TRBJ2-3	ASSWFLTDTQY
TRBV18	TRBJ1-1	ASSQLATTTEAF
TRBV5-4	TRBJ1-5	ASSSGGGFQPQH
TRBV14	TRBJ1-1	ASSTGFNTEAF
TRBV19	TRBJ2-1	ASSMRDEQF
TRBV7-6	TRBJ2-7	ASSPITSSYEQY
TRBV19	TRBJ1-1	ASTVFFGQGNTEAF
TRBV5-1	TRBJ1-4	ASSLRGQGAYEKLF
TRBV27	TRBJ2-1	ASSSRGSNNEQF
TRBV6-1	TRBJ2-5	ASSELGMSQETQY
TRBV6-1	TRBJ1-1	ASSEQGGFVNTEAF
TRBV9	TRBJ2-5	ASSVGTHAQETQY
TRBV2	TRBJ1-4	ASRTGTGAHINEKLF
TRBV11-3	TRBJ2-6	ASSGGANVLT
TRBV9	TRBJ2-3	ASSVGGTDTQY
TRBV27	TRBJ2-5	ASSRTTVGRETQY
TRBV11-2	TRBJ1-2	ASSLVGGGHGYGYT
TRBV27	TRBJ2-7	ASSFWGGINEQY
TRBV7-9	TRBJ2-5	ASSPPGFPQETQY
TRBV5-1	TRBJ2-4	ASRSGGAKNIQY